This T cell receptor beta chain emerged from a study of cytomegalovirus exposure and HLA in healthy donors. Whole-study context: Researchers found that approximately 80% of over 350 genotyped donors fell within the Caucasian-associated ancestry cluster.

The primer mix had 60 Vbeta and 13 Jbeta primers. The protocol was immunoSEQ multiplex PCR, while the TCRdb copy is restricted to in-frame clones and leaves out a portion. The table lists 97,000 or so clones, under 75% of them singletons. The length of the CDR3 is 15 residues. Germline assignment: CDR1 SGHDT and CDR2 YYEEEE. The trim removed 3 bases at V and 7 bases at J, leaving 9 bases unmatched. This clonotype was sampled from a man aged 50 to 60 in good health and CMV-seronegative. Sequenced sample: PBMCs. V usage is TRBV5-6 and J usage is TRBJ2-3, with 9 bases fitting TRBD2. As DNA, the CDR3 is TGTGCCAGCAGCTCCCCGGGCGGGGGGGGAAATACGCAGTATTTT. This sequence encodes CASSSPGGGGNTQYF.